This TCR beta chain is from a study of blood T cell repertoires in COVID-19. The overall study: Specimens from acute and convalescent COVID-19 originated in the United States, Italy and Spain. PBMCs, B-cell-depleted T cells, or T cells provided the cDNA or gDNA that made up the material.

In its sample, this clone was seen once. The CDR3 length is 14 residues. Germline CDR1 SGHTS, CDR2 YDEGEE. Between the trimmed V and J ends, which lost 2 bases and 5 bases, there was a span of 8 bases. Per the study methods: Reference gene primers were amplified, and this amplification served to estimate nucleated cell counts. The table came from immunoSEQ multiplex PCR; TCRdb's copy has only in-frame clones and leaves some out. The DNA was the basis for D and trimming; V, J and clone size are from that table. The profile shows around 250,000 clones, 70% to 90% of them singletons. Sequencing was performed on peripheral blood. The chain carries TRBV5-8 and TRBJ1-6, with TRBD1 as a possible D gene (6 bases). This receptor was identified in a man aged 55 to 70 who had recovered from COVID-19. CDR3 sequence (DNA): TGTGCCAGCAGCTTTGGACAGAATAATTCACCCCTCCACTTT. It yields the protein CASSFGQNNSPLHF. Combining the CDR3 with reference TRBV5-8 and TRBJ1-6 gives the whole variable domain EAGVTQSPTHLIKTRGQQATLRCSPISGHTSVYWYQQALGLGLQFLLWYDEGEERNRGNFPPRFSGRQFPNYSSELNVNALELEDSALYLCASSFGQNNSPLHFGNGTRLTVT.